These T cell receptor beta chains were read from a single sample in a study of technical replicates of blood from a few donors. The repertoire was sequenced with immunoSEQ multiplex PCR; TCRdb's copy has only in-frame clones and lacks some. The sample comprises tens of thousands of clones, 93% of which are singletons, and over 0.4% rests with the top ten. Material for sequencing was T cells isolated from PBMCs. The origin of the receptors is a human donor in good health. CDR3s leave out the opening cysteine and the closing phenylalanine or tryptophan.

v_call cdr3_aa
TRBV4-1 ASSQEILGYFEQY
TRBV10-2 ASSDGTASAYTQY
TRBV6-5 ASSYHGLAGAEQF
TRBV2 ASRGGGNEKLF
TRBV27 ASSLLRSAEAF
TRBV10-3 AISESIWQASYEQY
TRBV6-5 ASSYTGSSETQY
TRBV25-1 ASSPSYEQY
TRBV7-2 ASKSGRIDTDTQY
TRBV10-3 AITTDRVLYGYT
TRBV18 ASSRMGLADPTDTQY
TRBV4-3 ASSQPGQGSEAF
TRBV5-6 ASRGGLAEYNEQF
TRBV21-1 ASSKVVRAGGPSGEQY
TRBV30 AWSLGGLSGNTIY
TRBV5-8 ASSLVWGRDISEQF
TRBV12-5 ASAKGTGVTDTQY
TRBV5-6 ASSFSGLSSYEQY
TRBV15 ATSRAWGQNTEAF
TRBV28 ASSLVNSGTGAPYGYT
TRBV4-2 ASSQAGVDEQY
TRBV5-1 ASSLSGYMNTEAF
TRBV25-1 ASTGTGVETQY
TRBV9 ASSVSSGASYNEQF
TRBV29-1 SVDVAGIGNEQF
TRBV7-2 ASSLAQWNEKLF
TRBV5-1 ASSLGRVSYEQY
TRBV9 ASTISGTALYGNQPQH
TRBV5-1 ASSSDSYGYT
TRBV30 AWFSGSSYNEQF
TRBV27 ASSRQPAGATYEQY
TRBV7-2 ASSSSVEQY
TRBV30 ACIIFTGVTEAF
TRBV9 ASSVTGGTEAF
TRBV7-9 ASSLASGVSTYEQY
TRBV27 ASSSSRVAASDADEQF
TRBV6-5 ASSYGTGAYEQY
TRBV28 ASSRAGEGYNEQF
TRBV4-3 ASSSGSLGLGSSEQY
TRBV18 ASSPGREGQPQH
TRBV11-2 ASSSPLAESYEQY
TRBV7-6 ASSLLSRGTGELF
TRBV4-2 ASSQAIGELF
TRBV6-1 ASVSSPVYEQY
TRBV9 ASSAAGQVANYGYT
TRBV19 ASRLLAGLNTGELF
TRBV5-1 ASSRTGIYDESGNTIY
TRBV27 ASSLSGSSYEQY
TRBV5-6 ASTPGGQGYGYT
TRBV25-1 ASSVSMNTEAF
TRBV6-5 ASTRGGGGYT
TRBV27 ASSPRLAGVQETQY
TRBV6-1 ASSRLRDTEAF
TRBV7-9 ASKTAQTSYEQY